The 18 T cell receptor beta chains below all came from one sample that was sequenced in a study of blood T cell repertoires in COVID-19. Repertoires were generated with immunoSEQ multiplex PCR, while TCRdb's copy carries only in-frame clones and drops some. This table has 100,000 to 150,000 clones, roughly 86% appearing once. Material for sequencing was peripheral blood. These receptors were taken from a woman in her seventies with COVID-19, enrolled during active disease.

This chain connects TRBV13 to TRBJ1-2; a weak D match, TRBD1 (6 bases). Trimming removed 0 bases from V and 4 bases from J, with 18 bases in between. This CDR3 has 17 amino acids. From germline, CDR1 is PRHDT and CDR2 FYEKMQ (reference sequence). CDR3 DNA: TGTGCCAGCAGCTTAGGGTTGGCCGGGGGGCGCTTCTATGGCTACACCTTC. Its protein is CASSLGLAGGRFYGYTF.

The V and J genes are TRBV6-2 or TRBV6-3 and TRBJ1-5, with 7 bases aligning to TRBD1. V lost 3 bases to trimming and J lost 5 bases; unmatched junction nucleotides: 7. This CDR3 spans 15 amino acids. Germline CDR1 is MNHEY and CDR2 is SVGEGT. The CDR3 coding sequence is TGTGCCAGCAGTTATGGACAGGCTTGGGATCAGCCCCAGCATTTT. Its translation is CASSYGQAWDQPQHF.

The V gene is TRBV14, the J gene TRBJ1-4; tentatively, D is TRBD1 (6 bases). The ends were cut back, 5 bases at V and 3 bases at J, with 13 bases in the middle. The CDR3 covers 15 residues. The germline V gene has CDR1 SGHDN and CDR2 FVKESK. This CDR3 is CASSTDRFANEKLFF. CDR3 bases: TGTGCCAGCAGCACCGACAGGTTTGCTAATGAAAAACTGTTTTTT.

The J gene is TRBJ2-2, the V gene TRBV18; 7 nucleotides agree with TRBD2. Germline CDR1 and CDR2: KGHSH and LQKENI. The CDR3 runs to 16 residues. V lost 0 bases, J lost 4 bases, and 5 bases stayed unmatched. The CDR3 here is CASSPPSSGITGELFF. The CDR3 DNA sequence: TGTGCCAGCTCACCACCGTCTAGCGGAATCACCGGGGAGCTGTTTTTT.

V is TRBV5-6 and J is TRBJ2-5; 8 bases are a match to TRBD1. CDR3 length: 15 residues. Germline loops: CDR1 SGHDT, CDR2 YYEEEE. With V trimmed by 1 base and J by 6 bases, 8 bases remained unmatched. CDR3 loop: CASSLKDREVKTQYF. DNA for the CDR3: TGTGCCAGCAGCTTGAAGGACAGGGAGGTAAAGACCCAGTACTTC.

On this clone itself: Other DNA sequences in the sample encode the same CDR3. J is TRBJ1-5 and V is TRBV4-1; D unclear. Germline CDR1 is MGHRA and CDR2 is YSYEKL. The CDR3 extends over 13 amino acids. V lost 0 bases, J lost 4 bases, and 4 bases lay in between. The CDR3 reads CASSQDPNQPQHF. The CDR3 DNA reads as TGCGCCAGCAGCCAAGATCCGAATCAGCCCCAGCATTTT.

The genes are TRBV28 and TRBJ2-5; D gene uncertain. CDR3 size: 14 residues. Trimming removed 2 bases at V and 2 bases at J, with 9 bases between. Germline CDR1 reads MDHEN; CDR2 reads SYDVKM. CDR3: CASSLVGLQETQYF. CDR3 sequence (DNA): TGTGCCAGCAGTTTAGTTGGCTTACAAGAGACCCAGTACTTC. The complete variable domain, with remaining parts taken from reference TRBV28 and TRBJ2-5, reads DVKVTQSSRYLVKRTGEKVFLECVQDMDHENMFWYRQDPGLGLRLIYFSYDVKMKEKGDIPEGYSVSREKKERFSLILESASTNQTSMYLCASSLVGLQETQYFGPGTRLLVL.

CDR3 in amino acids: CASRAAGSNEKLFF. The CDR3 nucleotides are TGTGCCAGCAGGGCGGCGGGGTCTAATGAAAAACTGTTTTTT. The chain has TRBV25-1 and TRBJ1-4; D gene unclear. This CDR3 spans 14 amino acids. CDR1 MGHDK and CDR2 SYGVNS come from the germline V gene. V lost 6 bases and J 3 bases, leaving 11 bases between the germline ends.

The chain has TRBV9 and TRBJ2-2; 7 bases fit TRBD1. The CDR3 extends over 16 amino acids. Per germline, CDR1 SGDLS and CDR2 YYNGEE. The junction had 3 bases not matched to a gene; V was cut back by 1 base and J by 0 bases. The CDR3 DNA is TGTGCCAGCAGCGTAAGGGGACAGACGAACACCGGGGAGCTGTTTTTT. The encoded protein is CASSVRGQTNTGELFF.

V and J are TRBV4-1 and TRBJ1-6, with 9 bases lining up with TRBD1. This CDR3 comprises 16 residues. J gave up 7 bases and V 1 base, and 5 bases lay outside the gene matches. Germline CDR1 reads MGHRA; CDR2 reads YSYEKL. The CDR3 spells CASSQVPGQGNSPLHF. The CDR3 DNA reads TGCGCCAGCAGCCAAGTACCGGGACAGGGAAATTCACCCCTCCACTTT.

The chain employs TRBV9 and TRBJ1-5, with 7 bases aligning to TRBD1. With V trimmed by 6 bases and J by 1 base, 4 bases remained unmatched. The V gene's germline CDR1 is SGDLS and CDR2 YYNGEE. The CDR3 has 14 amino acids. CDR3 sequence reads: CASTQGLSNQPQHF. Written as DNA, the CDR3 is TGTGCCAGCACACAGGGGCTAAGCAATCAGCCCCAGCATTTT.

The V and J genes are TRBV3-1 (or the pseudogene TRBV3-2) and TRBJ1-1, with 7 bases identical to TRBD1. The J segment lost 4 bases and the V segment lost 4 bases, leaving 9 bases of the junction unmatched. Germline lookup yields CDR1 LGHDT and CDR2 YNNKEL (reference sequence). The CDR3 has 15 residues. This CDR3 is CASSPTGGGLTEAFF. DNA for the CDR3: TGTGCCAGCAGCCCCACCGGAGGGGGCCTCACTGAAGCTTTCTTT.

This rearrangement joins TRBV12-1 to TRBJ2-7; the DNA was not compared with TRBD2, the D call given in the table. TRBV12-1 is noted as a pseudogene. The CDR3 totals 18 residues. The CDR3 DNA reads TGTGCCAGCAGCCACGGAGGACTAGCGGGGGGGAGCTCCTACGAGCAGTACTTC. It specifies CASSHGGLAGGSSYEQYF.

The rearrangement uses TRBV30 and TRBJ1-3, with D perhaps matching TRBD1 (5 bases). Trimming shortened V by 2 bases and J by 4 bases, and 9 bases separated the two germline ends. Germline CDR1 and CDR2: GTSNPN and SVGIG (reference sequence). The CDR3 spans 13 residues. The CDR3 DNA follows: TGTGCCTGGAGTCGACAGTCCGGAAACACCATATATTTT. Translating gives CAWSRQSGNTIYF.

The CDR3 protein is CASSSPGSYEQYF. The DNA for the CDR3 is TGTGCCAGTAGTTCCCCAGGCTCCTACGAGCAGTACTTC. The gene calls are TRBV19 and TRBJ2-7; D not certain. V gave up 5 bases and J gave up 0 bases, with 8 bases separating them. Germline CDR1 reads LNHDA; CDR2 reads SQIVND (reference sequence). CDR3 length equals 13 residues.

This clone was seen a few times. V is TRBV5-1 and J is TRBJ1-2, with 7 bases identical to TRBD1. Losses at the gene ends were 4 bases for V and 1 base for J; bases not matched to a gene: 13. The CDR3 totals 17 residues. Germline V gene sequence: CDR1 SGHRS, CDR2 YFSETQ. CDR3: CASSPQQTGFRNYGYTF. DNA of the CDR3: TGCGCCAGCAGCCCGCAACAGACAGGGTTCCGTAACTATGGCTACACCTTC.

V and J are TRBV7-9 and TRBJ1-1; no clear D gene. The CDR3 consists of 15 residues. V shed 7 bases and J shed 0 bases, with 15 bases lying between them. The V gene's germline CDR1 is SEHNR and CDR2 FQNEAQ (reference sequence). DNA for the CDR3: TGTGCCAGCATCATTTATAGTGAGCTGAACACTGAAGCTTTCTTT. Encoded protein: CASIIYSELNTEAFF.

This chain connects TRBV6-5 to TRBJ1-1; TRBD1 aligns across 7 bases. The CDR3 totals 15 residues. Germline assignment: CDR1 MNHEY and CDR2 SVGAGI. Losses at the gene ends were 6 bases for V and 0 bases for J; bases not matched to a gene: 7. The CDR3 spells CASRRDRDMNTEAFF. The CDR3 bases are TGTGCCAGCAGGCGGGACAGAGATATGAACACTGAAGCTTTCTTT.